This TCR beta chain was recorded in a study of patients and donors after allogeneic stem cell transplantation (TCRdb year 2020). Per the germline V gene, LGHNA is the CDR1 and YSLEER is the CDR2. V is reduced by 1 base and J by 3 bases, leaving a spacing of 12 bases between them. From the cysteine through the phenylalanine, the CDR3 covers 15 amino acids. The DNA shown is the 45-base CDR3, in frame from base 1. As regards this clonotype: What antigen it recognizes has not been identified. Within one base of it there is no much larger clone, and no base qualities were kept.

Receptors were amplified or captured by RT-PCR. The sequencer listed for this sample is NextSeq 550. In TCRdb, the public reads were trimmed at Q25 with fastp and aligned with MiXCR, with productive beta chains retained. Records with the same CDR3 protein are collapsed into one entry carrying the most frequent genes and DNA. This sample holds about 200,000 distinct CDR3 sequences; around 41% were observed only once. The ten top clones hold about 33% of the sample. The sequence joins TRBV4-3 to TRBJ1-2; 6 matching bases give a weak D call of TRBD1. The source of this sequence is a human donor who was either an allogeneic HSCT recipient or a stem cell or donor lymphocyte infusion donor (not recorded which). It is not recorded whose cells these are; they may come from a transplant donor. Sequenced material: blood, either unsorted or a sorted T cell fraction (not recorded which). The CDR3 reads CASSQVSGDHYGYTF. The DNA sequence reads TGCGCCAGCAGCCAAGTTTCAGGGGACCACTATGGCTACACCTTC.